A selection of T cell receptor beta chains follows, all from one sample in a study of blood T cell repertoires in COVID-19. Some clones are missing from TCRdb's copy, which holds only in-frame ones; the method was immunoSEQ multiplex PCR. The sample yields about 210,000 clones, approximately 82% seen once. Sequenced input: peripheral blood. These receptors were collected from a middle-aged woman with acute or convalescent COVID-19. Both conserved end residues are part of each CDR3. The order of the fields is CDR3 length, J gene, D gene, V gene, clone size, CDR3 protein, CDR3 DNA. D genes are given only for firm matches. Only some rows state a clone size, as once, few, many or a class for expanded clones.

CDR3 length: 15; J gene: TRBJ2-3; D gene: TRBD2; V gene: TRBV4-3; clone size: NA; CDR3 protein: CASSRTGGSADTQYF; CDR3 DNA: TGCGCCAGCAGCCGGACGGGGGGGTCCGCAGATACGCAGTATTTT
CDR3 length: 15; J gene: TRBJ2-1; D gene: TRBD2; V gene: TRBV6-5; clone size: once; CDR3 protein: CASRRQAGGRDEQFF; CDR3 DNA: TGTGCCAGCAGACGCCAAGCGGGAGGGCGGGATGAGCAGTTCTTC
CDR3 length: 16; J gene: TRBJ2-7; D gene: TRBD2; V gene: TRBV27; clone size: few; CDR3 protein: CASRQLTAGVAYEQYF; CDR3 DNA: TGTGCCAGCAGACAACTGACAGCGGGAGTTGCCTACGAGCAGTACTTC
CDR3 length: 16; J gene: TRBJ1-2; D gene: NA; V gene: TRBV5-6; clone size: NA; CDR3 protein: CASSSNDRYSNYGYTF; CDR3 DNA: TGTGCCAGCAGCTCAAATGACAGGTATTCTAACTATGGCTACACCTTC
CDR3 length: 14; J gene: TRBJ2-1; D gene: NA; V gene: TRBV6-1; clone size: NA; CDR3 protein: CASSEDWGTNEQFF; CDR3 DNA: TGTGCCAGCAGTGAAGATTGGGGCACCAATGAGCAGTTCTTC
CDR3 length: 15; J gene: TRBJ1-3; D gene: NA; V gene: TRBV14; clone size: NA; CDR3 protein: CASSSEQGYGNTIYF; CDR3 DNA: TGTGCCAGCAGCTCCGAACAGGGATATGGAAACACCATATATTTT
CDR3 length: 15; J gene: TRBJ2-1; D gene: TRBD2; V gene: TRBV5-1; clone size: few; CDR3 protein: CASSLGLAGGGEQFF; CDR3 DNA: TGCGCCAGCAGCTTGGGACTAGCGGGGGGCGGTGAGCAGTTCTTC
CDR3 length: 17; J gene: TRBJ2-7; D gene: TRBD1; V gene: TRBV6-2/TRBV6-3; clone size: NA; CDR3 protein: CASSYPPRTGISYEQYF; CDR3 DNA: TGTGCCAGCAGTTACCCTCCTCGGACAGGAATCTCCTACGAGCAGTACTTC
CDR3 length: 14; J gene: TRBJ1-1; D gene: NA; V gene: TRBV5-4; clone size: once; CDR3 protein: CASSLRTSNTEAFF; CDR3 DNA: TGTGCCAGCAGCCTGAGGACTTCCAACACTGAAGCTTTCTTT
CDR3 length: 14; J gene: TRBJ1-2; D gene: NA; V gene: TRBV10-2; clone size: few; CDR3 protein: CASSPASSGYGYTF; CDR3 DNA: TGCGCCAGCAGTCCCGCTTCGTCCGGCTATGGCTACACCTTC
CDR3 length: 18; J gene: TRBJ1-3; D gene: NA; V gene: TRBV14; clone size: NA; CDR3 protein: CASSSDHATGGSGNTIYF; CDR3 DNA: TGTGCCAGCAGCTCAGACCATGCAACCGGGGGCTCTGGAAACACCATATATTTT
CDR3 length: 15; J gene: TRBJ2-3; D gene: TRBD2; V gene: TRBV5-4; clone size: NA; CDR3 protein: CASSFPAGDTDTQYF; CDR3 DNA: TGTGCCAGCAGCTTTCCAGCGGGAGACACAGATACGCAGTATTTT
CDR3 length: 15; J gene: TRBJ2-1; D gene: TRBD2; V gene: TRBV3-1/TRBV3-2; clone size: NA; CDR3 protein: CASSQGRTSRNEQFF; CDR3 DNA: TGTGCCAGCAGCCAAGGCCGGACTAGCAGAAATGAGCAGTTCTTC
CDR3 length: 13; J gene: TRBJ1-6; D gene: NA; V gene: TRBV27; clone size: NA; CDR3 protein: CASSLRQNSPLHF; CDR3 DNA: TGTGCCAGCAGTCTAAGACAGAATTCACCCCTCCACTTT